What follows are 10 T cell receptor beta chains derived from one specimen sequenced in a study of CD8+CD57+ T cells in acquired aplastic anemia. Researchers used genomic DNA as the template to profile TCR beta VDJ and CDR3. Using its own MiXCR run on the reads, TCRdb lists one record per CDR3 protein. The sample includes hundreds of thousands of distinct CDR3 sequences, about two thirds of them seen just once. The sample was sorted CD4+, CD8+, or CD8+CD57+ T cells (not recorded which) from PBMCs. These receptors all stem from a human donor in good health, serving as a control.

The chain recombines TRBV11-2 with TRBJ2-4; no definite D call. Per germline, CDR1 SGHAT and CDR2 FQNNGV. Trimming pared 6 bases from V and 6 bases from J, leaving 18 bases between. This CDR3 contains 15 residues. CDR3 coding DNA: TGTGCCAGCAGTTTCTCCGCGACGTTGGGAAACATTCAGTACTTC. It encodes CASSFSATLGNIQYF.

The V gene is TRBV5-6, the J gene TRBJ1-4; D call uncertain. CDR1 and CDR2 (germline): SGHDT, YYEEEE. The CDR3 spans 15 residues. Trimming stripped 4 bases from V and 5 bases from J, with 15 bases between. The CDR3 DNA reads TGTGCCAGCAGCCAAGAGGAGGAGAAAAATGAAAAACTGTTTTTT. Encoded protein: CASSQEEEKNEKLFF.

The CDR3 sequence is CASSLGGTAYSPLHF. As DNA, the CDR3 is TGTGCCAGCAGCTTGGGTGGGACGGCTTATTCACCCCTCCACTTT. The chain couples TRBV5-6 to TRBJ1-6; a weak D match, TRBD1 (5 bases). The length of the CDR3 is 15 residues. V lost 0 bases to trimming and J lost 8 bases, with 12 bases between them. CDR1 SGHDT and CDR2 YYEEEE come from the germline V gene.

The DNA for the CDR3 is TGTGCCAGCAGCTTAGCGTCGACCGGCGGGGGGATGGAGACCCAGTACTTC. Residues: CASSLASTGGGMETQYF. The rearrangement uses TRBV11-2 and TRBJ2-5; 8 bases align to TRBD2. V was pared by 1 base and J by 5 bases, with 12 bases of the junction left unmatched. The CDR3 loop spans 17 amino acids. Germline CDR1 SGHAT, CDR2 FQNNGV.

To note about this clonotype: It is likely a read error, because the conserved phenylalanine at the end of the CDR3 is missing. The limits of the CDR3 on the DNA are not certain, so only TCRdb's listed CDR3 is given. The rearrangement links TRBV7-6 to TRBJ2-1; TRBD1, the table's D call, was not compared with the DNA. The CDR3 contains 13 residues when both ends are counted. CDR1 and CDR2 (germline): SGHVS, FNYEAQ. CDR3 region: CASSLGVHGGDTQ.

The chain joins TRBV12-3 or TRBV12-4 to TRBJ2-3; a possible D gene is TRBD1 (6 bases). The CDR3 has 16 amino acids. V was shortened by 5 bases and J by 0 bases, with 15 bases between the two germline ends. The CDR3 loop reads CASSGQQGVSTDTQYF. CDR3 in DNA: TGTGCCAGCAGTGGCCAACAGGGTGTTAGCACAGATACGCAGTATTTT.

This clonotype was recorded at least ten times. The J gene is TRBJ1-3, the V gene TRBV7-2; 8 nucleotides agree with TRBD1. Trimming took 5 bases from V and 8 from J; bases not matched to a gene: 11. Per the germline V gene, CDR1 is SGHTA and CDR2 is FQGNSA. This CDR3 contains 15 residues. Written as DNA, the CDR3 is TGTGCCAGCAGCCTACCCGGCCAGGGGGCAGACACCATATATTTT. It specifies CASSLPGQGADTIYF.

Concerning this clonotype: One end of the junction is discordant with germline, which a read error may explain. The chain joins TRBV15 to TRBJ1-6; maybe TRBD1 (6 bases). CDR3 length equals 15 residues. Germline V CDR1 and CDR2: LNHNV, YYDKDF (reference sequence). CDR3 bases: TGTGCCAGCAGAGGGAGGGGGACCTATAATTCGCCCCTCCACTTT. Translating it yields CASRGRGTYNSPLHF.

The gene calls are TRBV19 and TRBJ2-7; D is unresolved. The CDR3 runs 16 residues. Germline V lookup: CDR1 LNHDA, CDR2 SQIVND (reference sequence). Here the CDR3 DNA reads TGTGCCAGTAGCGGGTTTTCTCACCACAGCTCCTATGATCAAGACGTC. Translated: CASSGFSHHSSYDQDV.

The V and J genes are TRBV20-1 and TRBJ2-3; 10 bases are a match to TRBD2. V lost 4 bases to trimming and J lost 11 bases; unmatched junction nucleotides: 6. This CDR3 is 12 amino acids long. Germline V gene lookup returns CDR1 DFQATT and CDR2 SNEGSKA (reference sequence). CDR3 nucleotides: TGCAGTGCTAAACACGCTAGCGGGGGGCAGTATTTT. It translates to CSAKHASGGQYF.